This passage covers 8 T cell receptor beta chains from one sample sequenced in a study of graft-versus-host responses after intestinal transplantation. Sequencing used immunoSEQ multiplex PCR; TCRdb keeps in-frame clones, though not all of them. This sample yields fewer than 20,000 clones, of which approximately 79% are seen a single time; 7.8% belongs to the top ten. Graft material was processed, releasing intraepithelial and lamina propria lymphocytes. The material sequenced was ileum tissue, taken 450 to 490 days after intestinal transplant. The receptors shown here come from a human patient who received an intestinal transplant, so some T cells may come from the graft donor.

This clone was counted only a few times. This rearrangement joins TRBV5-1 to TRBJ2-4; D gene unclear. Trimming stripped 0 bases from V and 8 bases from J, with 3 bases between. CDR3 length equals 11 residues. The germline V gene encodes CDR1 SGHRS and CDR2 YFSETQ. The CDR3 bases are TGCGCCAGCAGCTTGGGGGACATTCAGTACTTC. It codes for CASSLGDIQYF.

The chain combines TRBV9 with TRBJ2-3; weak D call: TRBD1 (5 bases). Germline V gene lookup returns CDR1 SGDLS and CDR2 YYNGEE. The CDR3 totals 13 residues. With 1 base removed from V and 4 bases from J, the gap between germline ends came to 7 bases. CDR3 in DNA: TGTGCCAGCAGCGTATCCAGGGCAGATACGCAGTATTTT. Translated, it gives CASSVSRADTQYF.

The rearrangement joins TRBV5-1 to TRBJ2-5; D is uncertain. The DNA matches TRBJ2-7 better at its end, which makes the J call doubtful. This CDR3 has 12 amino acids. In germline, CDR1 is SGHRS, CDR2 YFSETQ. CDR3 nucleotides: TGCGCCAGCAGCTTGGGGGGCTACGAGCAGTACTTC. It is translated as CASSLGGYEQYF.

The V gene is TRBV19, the J gene TRBJ2-1, with 9 bases that match TRBD2. CDR1 is LNHDA and CDR2 is SQIVND in the germline V gene (reference sequence). CDR3 size: 16 residues. With 6 bases clipped from V and 10 bases from J, the junction kept 16 bases outside the gene matches. CDR3 in DNA: TGTGCCAGTAGCCCCCCAGGGGCGGGGGGGCCTGGGGAGCAGTTCTTC. Protein: CASSPPGAGGPGEQFF. The full variable domain, in which reference TRBV19 and TRBJ2-1 provide the parts outside the CDR3, is DGGITQSPKYLFRKEGQNVTLSCEQNLNHDAMYWYRQDPGQGLRLIYYSQIVNDFQKGDIAEGYSVSREKKESFPLTVTSAQKNPTAFYLCASSPPGAGGPGEQFFGPGTRLTVL.

This clone came up once. The V gene is TRBV19, the J gene TRBJ2-5, with D maybe TRBD2 (5 bases). Matching the DNA end better, TRBJ2-7 makes the J call doubtful. Germline V gives CDR1 LNHDA, CDR2 SQIVND (reference sequence). The CDR3 consists of 14 residues. The chain's CDR3 is CASSIAGSSYEQYF. CDR3 DNA: TGTGCCAGTAGTATAGCGGGATCCTCCTACGAGCAGTACTTC.

V and J are TRBV9 and TRBJ2-7; TRBD2 might be the D (5 bases). Trimming removed 3 bases at V and 4 bases at J, with 20 bases between. Germline V gene lookup returns CDR1 SGDLS and CDR2 YYNGEE. CDR3 length: 16 residues. In DNA form, the CDR3 reads TGTGCCAGCAGCGCAAATCCGGGGTCCAAATCTTACGAGCAGTACTTC. Its translation: CASSANPGSKSYEQYF.

This chain links TRBV11-1 with TRBJ2-2; no firm D call. Germline assignment: CDR1 SGHAT and CDR2 FQDESV (reference sequence). V lost 3 bases to trimming and J lost 8 bases, with 4 bases between them. The CDR3 covers 11 residues. The DNA for the CDR3 is TGTGCCAGCAGCTTGCGGGGGGAGCTGTTTTTT. Protein product: CASSLRGELFF.

The V and J genes are TRBV19 and TRBJ1-5; the D is unclear. CDR3 length equals 14 residues. From germline, CDR1 is LNHDA and CDR2 SQIVND (reference sequence). V lost 3 bases, J lost 5 bases, and 11 bases lay in between. The CDR3 spells CASSISRPDQPQHF. The CDR3 DNA sequence: TGTGCCAGTAGTATCAGCAGGCCTGATCAGCCCCAGCATTTT.